A selection of T cell receptor beta chains follows, all from one sample in a study of blood T cell repertoires in COVID-19. Sequencing used immunoSEQ multiplex PCR; TCRdb keeps in-frame clones, though not all of them. The repertoire holds over 55,000 clones, with 91% as singletons. Sequencing was done on a sample of peripheral blood. Receptors originate from a man aged 55 to 70 with acute or convalescent COVID-19. CDR3s include the opening cysteine and the closing phenylalanine or tryptophan. A D gene is named only where the DNA matches it firmly. Clone sizes are given selectively: once, few, many, or a class where the clone is expanded.

V	length	D	J	size	CDR3	DNA
TRBV7-9	13	.	TRBJ1-2	once	CASSPRGNYGYTF	TGTGCCAGCAGCCCCAGAGGGAACTATGGCTACACCTTC
TRBV9	14	.	TRBJ1-2	.	CASRGTSNNYGYTF	TGTGCCAGCAGAGGGACATCGAATAACTATGGCTACACCTTC
TRBV6-5	15	TRBD1	TRBJ1-5	.	CASSKSTGADQPQHF	TGTGCCAGCAGCAAATCCACAGGGGCCGACCAGCCCCAGCATTTT
TRBV30	13	.	TRBJ1-2	.	CAWTSSEDYGYTF	TGTGCCTGGACATCTTCTGAGGACTATGGCTACACCTTC
TRBV5-1	19	TRBD1	TRBJ2-2	.	CASSYKVGTGSTNTGELFF	TGCGCCAGCAGTTATAAGGTCGGGACAGGGTCTACGAACACCGGGGAGCTGTTTTTT
TRBV15	19	TRBD1	TRBJ2-1	.	CATSTVPGQGAATYNEQFF	TGTGCCACCAGCACCGTCCCGGGACAGGGGGCGGCCACCTACAATGAGCAGTTCTTC
TRBV5-6	15	.	TRBJ2-3	.	CASSFYAGSTDTQYF	TGTGCCAGCAGCTTCTACGCGGGTAGCACAGATACGCAGTATTTT
TRBV7-9	16	TRBD1	TRBJ1-3	few	CASSPWGRGQGNTIYF	TGTGCCAGCAGCCCCTGGGGCAGGGGGCAAGGAAACACCATATATTTT
TRBV9	15	.	TRBJ2-7	once	CASSGGETNAYEQYF	TGTGCCAGCAGCGGGGGGGAGACGAATGCCTACGAGCAGTACTTC
TRBV13	16	TRBD2	TRBJ2-7	.	CASSWEAGGVTYEQYF	TGTGCCAGCAGCTGGGAGGCGGGGGGAGTTACCTACGAGCAGTACTTC
TRBV7-3	16	.	TRBJ2-3	once	CASSLMAAGGTDTQYF	TGTGCCAGCAGCTTAATGGCGGCGGGCGGGACAGATACGCAGTATTTT
TRBV28	14	TRBD1	TRBJ1-1	.	CASSDREWNTEAFF	TGTGCCAGCAGCGACAGGGAATGGAACACTGAAGCTTTCTTT
TRBV18	13	.	TRBJ1-1	.	CASSPTGDTEAFF	TGTGCCAGCTCCCCGACAGGAGACACTGAAGCTTTCTTT
TRBV19	13	.	TRBJ1-2	.	CASSMAQGSGYTF	TGTGCCAGTAGTATGGCTCAGGGAAGTGGCTACACCTTC
TRBV9	16	.	TRBJ1-2	.	CASSVAGGSGAYGYTF	TGTGCCAGCAGCGTAGCCGGTGGCAGCGGAGCCTATGGCTACACCTTC
TRBV5-4	17	TRBD2	TRBJ2-3	.	CASSPRLAGDGSDTQYF	TGTGCCAGCAGCCCTAGACTAGCGGGAGATGGGTCAGATACGCAGTATTTT
TRBV7-9	16	.	TRBJ1-2	.	CASSPSRSGNRGGYTF	TGTGCCAGCAGCCCGTCGCGTTCCGGGAACCGCGGAGGCTACACCTTC
TRBV27	14	.	TRBJ2-2	.	CASRHRAVTGELFF	TGTGCCAGCAGACACAGGGCGGTAACCGGGGAGCTGTTTTTT
TRBV7-2	18	TRBD1	TRBJ1-3	.	CASSSKGRQGGRGNTIYF	TGTGCCAGCAGCTCTAAAGGCAGACAGGGTGGGAGAGGAAACACCATATATTTT
TRBV15	15	TRBD1	TRBJ2-1	once	CATSRDRGPYNEQFF	TGTGCCACCAGCAGGGACAGGGGGCCCTACAATGAGCAGTTCTTC
TRBV6-5	14	.	TRBJ1-6	.	CASSSGAGESPLHF	TGTGCCAGCAGCTCAGGGGCAGGAGAGTCACCCCTCCACTTT
TRBV6-6	16	TRBD2	TRBJ2-1	.	CASSWVTSGMDNEQFF	TGTGCCAGCAGTTGGGTGACTAGCGGGATGGACAATGAGCAGTTCTTC
TRBV5-1	16	TRBD1	TRBJ2-7	.	CASSPETGFHPYEQYF	TGCGCCAGCAGCCCGGAGACAGGGTTCCATCCCTACGAGCAGTACTTC
TRBV6-5	12	.	TRBJ1-1	.	CASSQGWAEAFF	TGTGCCAGCAGTCAGGGGTGGGCTGAAGCTTTCTTT
TRBV5-1	14	TRBD1	TRBJ1-5	.	CASSQGQGHQPQHF	TGCGCCAGCAGCCAGGGACAGGGCCATCAGCCCCAGCATTTT
TRBV5-6	13	.	TRBJ2-5	.	CASSYGQPETQYF	TGTGCCAGCAGCTACGGACAGCCCGAGACCCAGTACTTC
TRBV5-1	14	TRBD2	TRBJ2-2	.	CASRSFSGAGELFF	TGCGCCAGCAGGAGTTTTAGCGGGGCCGGGGAGCTGTTTTTT
TRBV19	15	TRBD1	TRBJ1-5	.	CASSPRDRGYQPQHF	TGTGCCAGTAGCCCCCGGGACAGGGGATATCAGCCCCAGCATTTT
TRBV5-4	15	TRBD2	TRBJ2-1	.	CASSGGLADYNEQFF	TGTGCCAGCAGCGGGGGACTAGCGGATTACAATGAGCAGTTCTTC
TRBV9	19	TRBD2	TRBJ2-2	.	CASSVFPFSGRAGIGELFF	TGTGCCAGCAGCGTTTTCCCCTTTAGCGGGAGGGCCGGGATCGGGGAGCTGTTTTTT
TRBV7-3	14	.	TRBJ2-7	.	CASSQDASRGEQYF	TGTGCCAGCAGCCAGGATGCTAGCAGGGGCGAGCAGTACTTC
TRBV4-2	14	TRBD2	TRBJ2-7	.	CASSSTGTRNEQYF	TGTGCCAGCAGCTCTACCGGGACTAGGAACGAGCAGTACTTC
TRBV19	18	TRBD1	TRBJ1-6	.	CASRKSLPGDRGSSPLHF	TGTGCCAGTAGAAAATCGTTGCCCGGGGACAGGGGGAGTTCACCCCTCCACTTT
TRBV27	16	.	TRBJ2-2	.	CASSLYGTVVTGELFF	TGTGCCAGCAGTTTGTACGGGACTGTGGTCACCGGGGAGCTGTTTTTT
TRBV9	15	TRBD1	TRBJ1-2	.	CASSVEGQGHYGYTF	TGTGCCAGCAGCGTAGAGGGACAGGGCCACTATGGCTACACCTTC
TRBV19	14	TRBD1	TRBJ2-7	.	CASSFPGQTNEQYF	TGTGCCAGTAGTTTCCCGGGACAGACTAATGAGCAGTACTTC
TRBV3-1/TRBV3-2	13	.	TRBJ2-7	.	CASSQSPVYEQYF	TGTGCCAGCAGCCAATCCCCCGTCTACGAGCAGTACTTC
TRBV7-3	19	TRBD2	TRBJ2-2	.	CASSLAPEGGTSGTGELFF	TGTGCCAGCAGCTTAGCCCCGGAGGGGGGGACTAGCGGAACCGGGGAGCTGTTTTTT
TRBV11-3	13	.	TRBJ1-1	once	CASSLVTGTEAFF	TGTGCCAGCAGCTTAGTAACTGGCACTGAAGCTTTCTTT
TRBV28	18	TRBD2	TRBJ2-1	.	CASSLRRLAGGRFGEQFF	TGTGCCAGCAGTTTAAGGCGACTAGCGGGAGGGAGGTTCGGTGAGCAGTTCTTC
TRBV5-5	14	.	TRBJ2-1	.	CASSPPVSYNEQFF	TGTGCCAGCAGCCCCCCCGTTTCCTACAATGAGCAGTTCTTC
TRBV11-2	15	TRBD2	TRBJ2-7	.	CASSFRGLENHEQYF	TGTGCCAGCAGCTTTAGGGGACTAGAGAACCACGAGCAGTACTTC
TRBV5-4	15	.	TRBJ2-1	.	CASSWELGTNNEQFF	TGTGCCAGCAGCTGGGAGCTCGGGACAAACAATGAGCAGTTCTTC
TRBV7-3	13	TRBD1	TRBJ1-2	once	CASSPGQGVGYTF	TGTGCCAGCAGCCCCGGACAGGGGGTTGGCTACACCTTC
TRBV28	14	TRBD1	TRBJ1-1	.	CASSFQGARTEAFF	TGTGCCAGCAGTTTTCAGGGGGCGCGCACTGAAGCTTTCTTT
TRBV10-3	16	TRBD2	TRBJ2-1	.	CAISESDPGGFDEQFF	TGTGCCATCAGTGAGTCTGACCCGGGAGGGTTCGATGAGCAGTTCTTC
TRBV28	17	.	TRBJ2-5	.	CASSPTGGRGSAETQYF	TGTGCCAGCAGTCCCACGGGGGGCAGGGGTTCGGCAGAGACCCAGTACTTC
TRBV5-1	16	.	TRBJ1-1	.	CASSPVSAGGFGEAFF	TGCGCCAGCAGCCCGGTCTCCGCAGGAGGTTTCGGTGAAGCTTTCTTT
TRBV5-1	17	TRBD2	TRBJ2-2	few	CASSPGLAGGGAGELFF	TGCGCCAGCAGCCCGGGACTAGCGGGAGGCGGGGCCGGGGAGCTGTTTTTT
TRBV4-3	21	TRBD2	TRBJ2-1	.	CASSRQVPGLAGEGVGGEQFF	TGCGCCAGCAGCCGACAAGTCCCGGGACTAGCGGGAGAGGGAGTGGGAGGTGAGCAGTTCTTC
TRBV6-2/TRBV6-3	15	TRBD1	TRBJ2-7	.	CASSYRTGSPSGQYF	TGTGCCAGCAGTTACCGGACAGGTTCGCCTAGTGGGCAGTACTTC
TRBV6-2/TRBV6-3	15	.	TRBJ2-3	.	CASSYSKLEVDTQYF	TGTGCCAGCAGTTACTCGAAGTTGGAGGTTGATACGCAGTATTTT
TRBV6-5	14	TRBD1	TRBJ1-3	once	CASSTGQKGNTIYF	TGTGCCAGCAGTACGGGACAGAAGGGAAACACCATATATTTT
TRBV3-1/TRBV3-2	14	TRBD2	TRBJ2-1	.	CASSWTSGDNEQFF	TGTGCCAGCAGCTGGACTAGCGGGGACAATGAGCAGTTCTTC
TRBV28	15	TRBD2	TRBJ2-7	.	CASSLRAGGVGEQYF	TGTGCCAGCAGTTTGAGAGCGGGAGGTGTTGGTGAGCAGTACTTC
TRBV24-1	15	.	TRBJ2-3	once	CATSDLGGHGDTQYF	TGTGCCACCAGTGATTTAGGCGGGCATGGAGATACGCAGTATTTT
TRBV5-1	13	TRBD1	TRBJ1-2	.	CASSLGEDRPATF	TGCGCCAGCAGCTTGGGAGAGGACAGGCCCGCGACCTTC
TRBV12-5	15	TRBD1	TRBJ1-5	.	CASGLDPGGYQPQHF	TGTGCTAGTGGTTTGGACCCAGGGGGCTATCAGCCCCAGCATTTT
TRBV5-5	15	TRBD2	TRBJ2-7	.	CASSLDGTSANEQYF	TGTGCCAGCAGCTTGGATGGGACTAGCGCTAACGAGCAGTACTTC